Here is one T cell receptor (beta chain) with its context. The antigen remains undetermined. Central memory, naive, regulatory and stem cell-like memory CD4+ cells were sorted by CD45RO/CCR7/CD25/CD127/CD95/CD27. Each sorted fraction was over 95% pure. The data were taken from a study of beta chain features in type 1 diabetes. The study's findings and limits: Whether TCRB rearrangement is influenced by HLA type was left unresolved in this analysis. People with Type 1 diabetes carried modestly yet significantly shorter TCRB CDR3s in all four CD4+ subsets.

cDNA synthesis used the whole RNA isolate, giving expressed TCRB sequences. Naive, central memory and regulatory T cell samples produced a mean of roughly 3.8 million reads. TCRdb's table, derived via immunoSEQ multiplex PCR, lists solely in-frame clones and lacks some. The table has 250,000 to 350,000 clones, 14% to 15% seen once; the top ten hold approximately 0.015%. This clonotype was sampled from a man between 18 and 29 years old with type 1 diabetes. Sequenced sample: naive CD4+ T cells from blood.

The CDR3 region has the DNA TGTGCCAGCAGCTTAGATTTACGGAAAAACATTCAGTACTTC. Its protein is CASSLDLRKNIQYF. V gene TRBV7-9 combines with J gene TRBJ2-4; D gene unclear. Germline V gives CDR1 SEHNR, CDR2 FQNEAQ (reference sequence). V gave up 1 base and J gave up 4 bases, with 8 bases separating them. CDR3 size: 14 residues. The whole variable domain, filled in from reference TRBV7-9 and TRBJ2-4, reads DTGVSQNPRHKITKRGQNVTFRCDPISEHNRLYWYRQTLGQGPEFLTYFQNEAQLEKSRLLSDRFSAERPKGSFSTLEIQRTEQGDSAMYLCASSLDLRKNIQYFGAGTRLSVL.